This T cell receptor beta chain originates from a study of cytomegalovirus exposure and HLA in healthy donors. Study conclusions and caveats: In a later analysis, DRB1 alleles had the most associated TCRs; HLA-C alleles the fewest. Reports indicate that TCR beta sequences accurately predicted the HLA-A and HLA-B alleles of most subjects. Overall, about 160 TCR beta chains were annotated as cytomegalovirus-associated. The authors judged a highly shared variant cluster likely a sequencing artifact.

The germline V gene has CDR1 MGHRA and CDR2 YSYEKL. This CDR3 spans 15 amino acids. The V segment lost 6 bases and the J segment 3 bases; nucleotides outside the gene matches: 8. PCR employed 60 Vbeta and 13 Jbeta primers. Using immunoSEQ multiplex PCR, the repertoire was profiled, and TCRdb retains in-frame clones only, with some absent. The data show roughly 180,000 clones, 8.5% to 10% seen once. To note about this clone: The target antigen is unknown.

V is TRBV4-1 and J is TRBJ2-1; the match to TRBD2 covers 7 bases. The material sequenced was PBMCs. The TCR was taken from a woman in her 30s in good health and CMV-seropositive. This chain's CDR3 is CASSFLAEYYNEQFF. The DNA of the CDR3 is TGCGCCAGCAGTTTTCTAGCGGAGTACTACAATGAGCAGTTCTTC.